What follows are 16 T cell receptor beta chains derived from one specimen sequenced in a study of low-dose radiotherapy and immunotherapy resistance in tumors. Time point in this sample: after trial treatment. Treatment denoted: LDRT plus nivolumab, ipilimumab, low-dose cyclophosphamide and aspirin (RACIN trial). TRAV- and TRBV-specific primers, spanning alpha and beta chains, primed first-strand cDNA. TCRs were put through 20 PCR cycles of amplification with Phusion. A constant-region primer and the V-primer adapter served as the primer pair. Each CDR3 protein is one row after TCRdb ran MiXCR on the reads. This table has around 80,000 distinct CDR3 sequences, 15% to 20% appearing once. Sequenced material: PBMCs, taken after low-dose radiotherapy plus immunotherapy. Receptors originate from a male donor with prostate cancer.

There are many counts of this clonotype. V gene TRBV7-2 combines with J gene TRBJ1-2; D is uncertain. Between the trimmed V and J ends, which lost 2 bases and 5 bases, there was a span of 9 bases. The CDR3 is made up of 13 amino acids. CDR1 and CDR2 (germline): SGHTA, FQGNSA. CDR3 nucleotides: TGTGCCAGCAGCTTAATGGGGAGGTATGGCTACACCTTC. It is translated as CASSLMGRYGYTF.

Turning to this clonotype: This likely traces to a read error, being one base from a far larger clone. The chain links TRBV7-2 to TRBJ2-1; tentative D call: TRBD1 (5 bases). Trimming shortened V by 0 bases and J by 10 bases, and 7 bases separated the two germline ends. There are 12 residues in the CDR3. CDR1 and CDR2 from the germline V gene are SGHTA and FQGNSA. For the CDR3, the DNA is TGTGCCAGCAGCTTAGCGTGGGGCGAGCAGTTCTTC. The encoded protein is CASSLAWGEQFF.

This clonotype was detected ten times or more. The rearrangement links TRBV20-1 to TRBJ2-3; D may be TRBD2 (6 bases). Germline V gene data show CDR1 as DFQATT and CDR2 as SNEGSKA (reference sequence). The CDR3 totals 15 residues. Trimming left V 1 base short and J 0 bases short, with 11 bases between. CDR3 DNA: TGCAGTGCTAGAGGACTAGGAATTAGCACAGATACGCAGTATTTT. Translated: CSARGLGISTDTQYF.

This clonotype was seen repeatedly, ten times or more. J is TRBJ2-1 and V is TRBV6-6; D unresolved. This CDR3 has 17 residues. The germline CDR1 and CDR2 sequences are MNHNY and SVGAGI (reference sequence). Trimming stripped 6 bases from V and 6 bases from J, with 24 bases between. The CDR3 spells CASRGQSSGLVGNEQFF. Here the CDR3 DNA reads TGTGCCAGCAGGGGCCAGTCGAGTGGCTTAGTGGGCAATGAGCAGTTCTTC.

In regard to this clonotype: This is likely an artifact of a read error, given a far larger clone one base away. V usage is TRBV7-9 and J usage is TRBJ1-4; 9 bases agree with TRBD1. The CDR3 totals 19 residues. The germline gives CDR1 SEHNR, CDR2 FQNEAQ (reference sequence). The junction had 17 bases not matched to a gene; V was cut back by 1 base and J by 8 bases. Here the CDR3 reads CASSLVRTGATVQKEKLFF. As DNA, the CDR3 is TGTGCCAGCAGCTTAGTACGGACAGGGGCTACCGTTCAAAAAGAAAAACTGTTTTTT. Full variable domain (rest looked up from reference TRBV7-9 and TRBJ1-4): DTGVSQNPRHKITKRGQNVTFRCDPISEHNRLYWYRQTLGQGPEFLTYFQNEAQLEKSRLLSDRFSAERPKGSFSTLEIQRTEQGDSAMYLCASSLVRTGATVQKEKLFFGSGTQLSVL.

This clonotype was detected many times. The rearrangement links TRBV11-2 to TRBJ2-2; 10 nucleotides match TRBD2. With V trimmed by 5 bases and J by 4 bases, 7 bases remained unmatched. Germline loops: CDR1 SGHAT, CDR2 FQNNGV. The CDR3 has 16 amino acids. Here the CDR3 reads CASSGPSGRRTGELFF. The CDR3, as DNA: TGTGCCAGCAGCGGACCTAGCGGGAGACGCACCGGGGAGCTGTTTTTT.

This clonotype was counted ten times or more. CDR3 sequence (DNA): TGCAGCGTTGTCCGGGGAATTCAGACTAGCGGGAGGGCCGGGAAGACCCAGTACTTC. Translating it yields CSVVRGIQTSGRAGKTQYF. V gene TRBV29-1 combines with J gene TRBJ2-5; 14 positions agree with TRBD2. The CDR3 has 19 amino acids. Germline-derived CDR1 and CDR2 are SQVTM and ANQGSEA. The V segment lost 4 bases and the J segment 6 bases; nucleotides outside the gene matches: 19.

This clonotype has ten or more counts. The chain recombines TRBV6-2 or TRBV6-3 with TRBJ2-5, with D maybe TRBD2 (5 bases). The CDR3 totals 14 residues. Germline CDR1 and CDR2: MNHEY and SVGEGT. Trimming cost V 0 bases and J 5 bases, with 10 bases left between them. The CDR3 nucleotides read TGTGCCAGCAGTTACTCATGGGGAGCCGAGACCCAGTACTTC. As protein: CASSYSWGAETQYF.

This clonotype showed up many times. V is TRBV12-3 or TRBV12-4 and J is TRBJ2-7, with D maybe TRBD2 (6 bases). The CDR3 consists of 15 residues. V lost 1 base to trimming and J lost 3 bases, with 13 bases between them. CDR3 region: CASSLEGGVVYEQYF. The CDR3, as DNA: TGTGCCAGCAGTTTAGAGGGCGGGGTAGTCTACGAGCAGTACTTC.

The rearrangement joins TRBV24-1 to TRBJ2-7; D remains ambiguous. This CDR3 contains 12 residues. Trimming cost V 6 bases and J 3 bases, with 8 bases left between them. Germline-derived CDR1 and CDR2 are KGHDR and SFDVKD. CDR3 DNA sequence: TGTGCCACCAGTCCCAACAGCTACGAGCAGTACTTC. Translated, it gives CATSPNSYEQYF.

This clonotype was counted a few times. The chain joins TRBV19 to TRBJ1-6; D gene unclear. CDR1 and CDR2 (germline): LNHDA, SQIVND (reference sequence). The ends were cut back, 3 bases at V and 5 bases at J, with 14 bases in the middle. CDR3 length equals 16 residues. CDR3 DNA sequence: TGTGCCAGTAGTATCGATCGGTCACTAAATAATTCACCCCTCCACTTT. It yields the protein CASSIDRSLNNSPLHF.

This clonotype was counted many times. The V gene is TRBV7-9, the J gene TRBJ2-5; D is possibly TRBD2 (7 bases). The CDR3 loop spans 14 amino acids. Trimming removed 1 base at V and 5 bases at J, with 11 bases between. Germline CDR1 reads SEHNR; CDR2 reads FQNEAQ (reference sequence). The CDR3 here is CASSLVPGGETQYF. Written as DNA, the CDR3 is TGTGCCAGCAGCTTAGTCCCGGGGGGCGAGACCCAGTACTTC.

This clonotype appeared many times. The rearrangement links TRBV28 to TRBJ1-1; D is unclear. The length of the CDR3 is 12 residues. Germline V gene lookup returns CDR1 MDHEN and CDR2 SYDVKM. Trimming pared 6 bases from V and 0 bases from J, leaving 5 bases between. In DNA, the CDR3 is TGTGCCAGCAGACCGGTGAACACTGAAGCTTTCTTT. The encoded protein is CASRPVNTEAFF.

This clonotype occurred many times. The CDR3 here is CGKPGNGELFF. CDR3 DNA: TGTGGCAAGCCTGGGAACGGGGAGCTGTTTTTT. This chain connects TRBV28 to TRBJ2-2; the D is unclear. This CDR3 has 11 amino acids. The germline gives CDR1 MDHEN, CDR2 SYDVKM.

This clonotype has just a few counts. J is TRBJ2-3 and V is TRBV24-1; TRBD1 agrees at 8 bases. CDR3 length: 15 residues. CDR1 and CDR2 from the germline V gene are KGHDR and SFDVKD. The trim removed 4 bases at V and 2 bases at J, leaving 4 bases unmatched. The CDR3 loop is CATSDLDRATDTQYF. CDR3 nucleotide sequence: TGTGCCACCAGTGACTTGGACAGGGCCACAGATACGCAGTATTTT.

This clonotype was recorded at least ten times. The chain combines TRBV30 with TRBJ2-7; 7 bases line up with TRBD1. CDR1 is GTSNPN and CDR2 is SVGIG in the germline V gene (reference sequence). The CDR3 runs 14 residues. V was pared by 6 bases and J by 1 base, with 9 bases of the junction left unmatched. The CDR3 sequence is CACPIPGQSYEQYF. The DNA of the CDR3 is TGTGCCTGCCCGATACCGGGACAGTCCTACGAGCAGTACTTC.